This TCR beta chain was found in a study of CD8+ T cells in alopecia areata. With regard to this clone: What it binds is unknown.

General observations from the study: While patients received tofacitinib, many expanded lesional clones remained present in scalp and blood. Lesional scalp displayed greater clonality than normal scalp, most notably in alopecia totalis/universalis.

Reverse transcription of extracted RNA yielded cDNA, which provided the sequencing template. Repertoires were generated with immunoSEQ multiplex PCR, while TCRdb's copy carries only in-frame clones and drops some. The sample has around 200,000 clones, about 53% seen once; the top ten hold 11%. V lost 2 bases, J lost 7 bases, and 7 bases stayed unmatched. CDR3 length: 13 residues. Germline lookup yields CDR1 SQVTM and CDR2 ANQGSEA. Sample treatment: oral pan-JAK inhibitor, 5-10 mg twice daily. V is TRBV29-1 and J is TRBJ1-2; 7 nucleotides agree with TRBD1. This clonotype originated in a human donor with alopecia areata. Sample: CD8+ T cells sorted from blood, taken at week 24, from a patient treated with tofacitinib. The CDR3 region is CSVEPGGDVGYTF. DNA of the CDR3: TGCAGCGTTGAACCAGGGGGGGATGTTGGCTACACCTTC.